This entry features one TCR beta chain sequence. Antigen: not known. This CDR3 region has 14 residues. This entry comes from a study of cytomegalovirus exposure and HLA in healthy donors. General study findings and limits: The study carried out a later analysis of TCR beta sequences. It associated under 20,000 of them with specific HLA alleles at a false discovery rate of 0.05. A previous analysis found most TCR beta V segments productive roughly 87% or roughly 30% of the time. On later analysis, the bulk of CMV-associated TCR beta chains appeared to be HLA-restricted. Later analysis associated a missense DCLRE1C variant with TCR beta V- and J-gene trimming.

The PCR employed 60 Vbeta primers together with 13 Jbeta primers. This table comes from immunoSEQ multiplex PCR, and its TCRdb copy is limited to in-frame clones, with some not included. The sample includes approximately 120,000 clones, over 60% of them seen just once. This TCR derives from a man aged 35-49 years in good health and CMV-seropositive. The sample taken for sequencing was PBMCs. The chain joins TRBV21-1 to TRBJ1-5; the DNA was not used to check the table's D call, TRBD1. TRBV21-1 is flagged as a pseudogene. The CDR3 protein is CASSKCRVNQPQHF. The CDR3 DNA reads as TGTGCCAGCAGCAAATGCAGGGTCAATCAGCCCCAGCATTTT.